The clone carrying this T cell receptor beta chain showed up many times. What it binds is unknown. Every donor gave ten milliliters of peripheral blood. This record belongs to a study of blood T cells in healthy people across ages. Study-level results: Higher diversity, along with more naive CD4+ cells, distinguished long-lived donors from aged donors. While age rose, TCR beta diversity per million T cells dropped in a roughly linear way. As naive T cell percentage varied, TCR beta diversity correlated strongly with it.

V lost 3 bases and J lost 5, with 17 bases in between. CDR1 and CDR2 (germline): SGHDT, YYEEEE. The CDR3 contains 15 residues. Sample-barcoded 5' priming and a J-beta primer mix drove a second PCR of about 7 to 11 cycles. TCRdb processed the 5' RACE reads anew with MiXCR; each CDR3 protein has one entry. Found here are 650,000 to 700,000 distinct CDR3 sequences, approximately 52% of them singletons; the top ten hold roughly 13%. This receptor was taken from a woman older than 75 in good health. Sequenced sample: blood. V usage is TRBV5-6 and J usage is TRBJ2-5, with D possibly being TRBD2 (6 bases). The DNA for the CDR3 is TGTGCCAGCAGCTCCCGGAAACTCGGAGGGGAGACCCAGTACTTC. It encodes CASSSRKLGGETQYF.